The 32 T cell receptor beta chains in this list originate from one sample, sequenced in a study of blood T cells in healthy people across ages. Alongside a J-beta primer mix, a sample-barcoded 5' primer served in a second PCR lasting roughly 7 to 11 cycles. Via MiXCR, TCRdb re-called the 5' RACE reads, giving one row per CDR3 protein. The sample shows some 1,800,000 distinct CDR3 sequences, about two fifths of them seen only once. The sample was blood. These receptors were taken from a human donor in good health.

The CDR3 is CAISRPFGGGYNEQFF. The CDR3 DNA follows: TGTGCCATCAGTAGACCTTTTGGGGGAGGCTACAATGAGCAGTTCTTC. The chain carries TRBV10-3 and TRBJ2-1; tentative D call: TRBD2 (6 bases). Germline CDR1 is ENHRY and CDR2 is SYGVKD. V lost 5 bases, J lost 3 bases, and 17 bases lay in between. The CDR3 contains 16 residues.

This clonotype was detected only a few times. This rearrangement joins TRBV11-2 to TRBJ2-5; D gene unclear. The CDR3 has 14 amino acids. The germline V gene encodes CDR1 SGHAT and CDR2 FQNNGV. V was clipped by 2 bases and J by 4 bases, with 11 bases between them. CDR3 in amino acids: CASSLHWIRETQYF. The CDR3 region has the DNA TGTGCCAGCAGCTTACACTGGATTCGAGAGACCCAGTACTTC.

The chain uses TRBV4-1 and TRBJ1-1; TRBD1 is a possible D gene (5 bases). With 1 base removed from V and 3 bases from J, the gap between germline ends came to 18 bases. The CDR3 contains 17 residues. Germline V gives CDR1 MGHRA, CDR2 YSYEKL. The CDR3 loop is CASSQGGEGLLDTEAFF. The CDR3 DNA reads as TGCGCCAGCAGCCAAGGGGGGGAAGGGCTCCTGGACACTGAAGCTTTCTTT.

J is TRBJ1-5 and V is TRBV7-3, with D possibly matching TRBD1 (5 bases). V lost 1 base and J 1 base, leaving 8 bases between the germline ends. The germline V gene has CDR1 SGHTA and CDR2 FQGTGA. The CDR3 has 15 residues. The CDR3 DNA reads TGTGCCAGCAGCTTAATGTGGGACAGCAATCAGCCCCAGCATTTT. Translated, it gives CASSLMWDSNQPQHF.

This clonotype was seen at least ten times. The genes are TRBV12-3 or TRBV12-4 and TRBJ1-5; D remains unclear. Deletions cut 4 bases from V and 9 bases from J, with 16 bases between. The CDR3 length is 14 residues. CDR3 DNA sequence: TGTGCCAGCAGTTCTGAGTTCCATGGTCGGCCCCAGCATTTT. It specifies CASSSEFHGRPQHF.

This clonotype was seen a few times. This chain joins TRBV13 and TRBJ2-1; TRBD2 agrees at 9 bases. CDR3 length: 17 amino acids. Trimming removed 5 bases from V and 3 bases from J; junction bases left unmatched: 11. Germline CDR1 and CDR2: PRHDT and FYEKMQ (reference sequence). The CDR3 protein is CASSTRGNSGGYNEQFF. CDR3 bases: TGTGCCAGCAGCACTCGCGGTAATAGCGGGGGCTACAATGAGCAGTTCTTC.

This clonotype was counted a few times. The genes are TRBV28 and TRBJ1-2; unclear D gene. Germline V gene lookup returns CDR1 MDHEN and CDR2 SYDVKM. This CDR3 is 10 amino acids long. The V and J ends lost 9 bases and 5 bases respectively, with 7 bases between them. The CDR3 coding sequence is TGTGCCAGTAGTAAATATGGCTACACCTTC. Translation: CASSKYGYTF.

The chain combines TRBV28 with TRBJ1-5, with a weak D call TRBD1 (6 bases). The CDR3 is made up of 16 amino acids. The germline V gene has CDR1 MDHEN and CDR2 SYDVKM. V dropped 1 base and J dropped 6 bases, with 16 bases sitting between them. The CDR3 sequence is CASSLLGAGRGQPQHF. The CDR3 DNA sequence: TGTGCCAGCAGTTTATTGGGGGCGGGCAGAGGTCAGCCCCAGCATTTT.

Ten or more counts support this clonotype. The genes are TRBV6-5 and TRBJ2-7; 10 bases fit TRBD1. The V gene's germline CDR1 is MNHEY and CDR2 SVGAGI. CDR3 size: 14 residues. The V gene end was trimmed by 3 bases and the J gene end by 2 bases; junction bases not matched to a gene: 1. The CDR3 bases are TGTGCCAGCAGTTATGGGACAGGGGCCTACGAGCAGTACTTC. Protein: CASSYGTGAYEQYF.

This sequence joins TRBV6-2 or TRBV6-3 and TRBJ2-2; D is perhaps TRBD1 or TRBD2 (5 bases each). This CDR3 region has 16 residues. Germline V CDR1 and CDR2: MNHEY, SVGEGT. With 6 bases removed from V and 3 bases from J, the gap between germline ends came to 17 bases. Here the CDR3 DNA reads TGTGCCAGCAGAGAGGGTGGGGCTACATACACCGGGGAGCTGTTTTTT. Protein: CASREGGATYTGELFF.

The gene calls are TRBV7-2 and TRBJ1-2; D remains ambiguous. V was trimmed by 5 bases and J by 6 bases, leaving 22 bases between them. CDR3 length: 16 amino acids. Germline V gene sequence: CDR1 SGHTA, CDR2 FQGNSA. The chain's CDR3 is CASSTTRTSGVHGYTF. The CDR3 region has the DNA TGTGCCAGCAGCACCACCCGGACCAGCGGAGTCCATGGCTACACCTTC. Looking up the rest from reference TRBV7-2 and TRBJ1-2 gives the full variable domain: GAGVSQSPSNKVTEKGKDVELRCDPISGHTALYWYRQSLGQGLEFLIYFQGNSAPDKSGLPSDRFSAERTGGSVSTLTIQRTQQEDSAVYLCASSTTRTSGVHGYTFGSGTRLTVV.

The V and J genes are TRBV12-3 or TRBV12-4 and TRBJ1-1; 9 nucleotides agree with TRBD1. CDR3 length: 14 residues. V shed 10 bases and J 4 bases; nucleotides not matched to a gene: 10. CDR3 bases: TGTGCCATTCGGGACAGGGATTATATCACTGAAGCTTTCTTT. Encoded protein: CAIRDRDYITEAFF.

The gene calls are TRBV7-2 and TRBJ2-3; D ambiguous. The CDR3 runs to 14 residues. Per germline, CDR1 SGHTA and CDR2 FQGNSA. V lost 5 bases and J 5 bases, leaving 14 bases between the germline ends. The CDR3 DNA follows: TGTGCCAGCAGCCCCGAGCTGGTTGTAGATACGCAGTATTTT. It yields the protein CASSPELVVDTQYF.

The CDR3 protein is CASNTDRVLAGIQYF. The DNA for the CDR3 is TGTGCCAGCAACACGGACAGGGTTTTGGCGGGCATTCAGTACTTC. V gene TRBV28 combines with J gene TRBJ2-4, with TRBD1 identical over 8 bases. With V trimmed by 7 bases and J by 9 bases, 14 bases remained unmatched. From germline, CDR1 is MDHEN and CDR2 SYDVKM. CDR3 length: 15 amino acids.

The chain links TRBV15 to TRBJ1-2; no clear D. Deletions cut 1 base from V and 7 bases from J, with 13 bases between. This CDR3 comprises 14 residues. CDR1 and CDR2 (germline): LNHNV, YYDKDF (reference sequence). This CDR3 is CATSRGRQLAGYTF. The CDR3 DNA reads TGTGCCACCAGCAGAGGCAGGCAGTTGGCTGGCTACACCTTC.

This chain links TRBV5-1 with TRBJ1-1; D is undetermined. Trimming removed 1 base from V and 1 base from J, with 17 bases in between. CDR3 size: 17 residues. In germline, CDR1 is SGHRS, CDR2 YFSETQ. The CDR3 DNA reads as TGCGCCAGCAGCTTGTGGGCACCAAGGATTGGGAACACTGAAGCTTTCTTT. Encoded protein: CASSLWAPRIGNTEAFF.

This clonotype was counted between two and nine times. The chain joins TRBV4-3 to TRBJ2-7; TRBD2 matches at 7 bases. The CDR3 spans 15 residues. The J segment lost 5 bases and the V segment lost 4 bases, leaving 11 bases of the junction unmatched. In germline, CDR1 is LGHNA, CDR2 YSLEER. DNA for the CDR3: TGCGCCAGCAGCCCCAGACTAGCTCGAAGGGACGAGCAGTACTTC. Protein: CASSPRLARRDEQYF.

The rearrangement joins TRBV28 to TRBJ1-2, with D possibly matching TRBD1 (5 bases). V dropped 6 bases and J dropped 5 bases, with 22 bases sitting between them. The CDR3 has 16 residues. From germline, CDR1 is MDHEN and CDR2 SYDVKM. CDR3 residues: CASRAAPGDRSYGYTF. In DNA form, the CDR3 reads TGTGCCAGCAGGGCCGCTCCTGGGGACCGATCTTATGGCTACACCTTC.

This clonotype was picked up a small number of times. The V call is TRBV6-5, the J call TRBJ2-7, with D possibly matching TRBD2 (6 bases). Germline V gene sequence: CDR1 MNHEY, CDR2 SVGAGI. The CDR3 length is 14 residues. Between the trimmed V and J ends, which lost 7 bases and 0 bases, there was a span of 13 bases. CDR3 in amino acids: CASTGGGSSYEQYF. DNA of the CDR3: TGTGCCAGCACTGGAGGAGGGAGCTCCTACGAGCAGTACTTC.

This clonotype appeared a few times. This sequence joins TRBV6-1 and TRBJ2-5, with 8 bases lining up with TRBD2. Germline V gene data show CDR1 as MNHNS and CDR2 as SASEGT. CDR3 length: 14 residues. Germline trimming cut 8 bases from V and 2 bases from J; bases unmatched to any gene: 7. CDR3 DNA sequence: TGTGCCAGCGTGGCGGGGGGCATACAAGAGACCCAGTACTTC. Translating gives CASVAGGIQETQYF.

The chain combines TRBV7-9 with TRBJ1-5; D gene uncertain. This CDR3 spans 14 amino acids. V was shortened by 3 bases and J by 4 bases, with 10 bases between the two germline ends. Germline V gene lookup returns CDR1 SEHNR and CDR2 FQNEAQ (reference sequence). The CDR3 is CASSFSTGNQPQHF. The DNA of the CDR3 is TGTGCCAGCAGCTTTAGTACTGGTAATCAGCCCCAGCATTTT. Full variable domain (missing parts from reference TRBV7-9 and TRBJ1-5): DTGVSQNPRHKITKRGQNVTFRCDPISEHNRLYWYRQTLGQGPEFLTYFQNEAQLEKSRLLSDRFSAERPKGSFSTLEIQRTEQGDSAMYLCASSFSTGNQPQHFGDGTRLSIL.

The chain couples TRBV7-9 to TRBJ1-2; D is undetermined. The CDR3 sequence is 13 residues long. V lost 5 bases, J lost 8 bases, and 15 bases lay in between. Germline V gene sequence: CDR1 SEHNR, CDR2 FQNEAQ (reference sequence). The CDR3 is CASSPGVLGGYTF. The CDR3 bases are TGTGCCAGCAGCCCCGGGGTCCTCGGAGGCTACACCTTC.

In its sample, this clonotype was seen a few times. The chain employs TRBV6-6 and TRBJ2-4, with D tentatively TRBD1 (5 bases). The assigned J gene may be wrong: the sequence end matches TRBJ2-7 better. The CDR3 runs to 14 residues. The V gene's germline CDR1 is MNHNY and CDR2 SVGAGI (reference sequence). CDR3 sequence: CASSDAGSLYEQYF. The DNA for the CDR3 is TGTGCCAGCAGTGACGCAGGGTCTCTCTACGAGCAGTACTTC.

This clonotype showed up just a few times. The V gene is TRBV6-2 or TRBV6-3, the J gene TRBJ1-2, with a tentative D call TRBD1 (5 bases). This CDR3 spans 14 amino acids. Germline values: CDR1 MNHEY, CDR2 SVGEGT. V lost 7 bases, J lost 4 bases, and 16 bases lay in between. CDR3 protein: CASTPRDRLYGYTF. CDR3 DNA sequence: TGTGCCAGCACCCCTAGGGACCGGCTCTATGGCTACACCTTC.

This clonotype was detected only a few times. The chain links TRBV21-1 to TRBJ2-7. TRBV21-1 is an annotated pseudogene. The CDR3 covers 15 residues. CDR3: CASSKSGYQRESQYF. CDR3 nucleotides: TGTGCCAGCAGCAAGTCGGGCTACCAAAGAGAGTCTCAGTACTTC.

This clonotype occurred a few times. The CDR3 region is CATLGAGNYNEQFF. CDR3 in DNA: TGTGCCACCCTGGGCGCAGGGAATTACAATGAGCAGTTCTTC. This chain joins TRBV11-2 and TRBJ2-1; perhaps TRBD1 as D (5 bases). V shed 10 bases and J shed 4 bases, with 17 bases lying between them. CDR3 length: 14 amino acids. Germline assignment: CDR1 SGHAT and CDR2 FQNNGV. Full variable domain (missing parts from reference TRBV11-2 and TRBJ2-1): EAGVAQSPRYKIIEKRQSVAFWCNPISGHATLYWYQQILGQGPKLLIQFQNNGVVDDSQLPKDRFSAERLKGVDSTLKIQPAKLEDSAVYLCATLGAGNYNEQFFGPGTRLTVL.

The chain carries TRBV4-3 and TRBJ2-7; D is uncertain. CDR1 is LGHNA, CDR2 YSLEER, per germline. With 1 base removed from V and 4 bases from J, the gap between germline ends came to 11 bases. The CDR3 sequence is 14 residues long. The CDR3 DNA is TGCGCCAGCAGCCAAGCCCCCTCCACTTACGAGCAGTACTTC. Translated, it gives CASSQAPSTYEQYF.

The chain employs TRBV5-5 and TRBJ1-1, with D possibly being TRBD1 (5 bases). The CDR3 extends over 15 amino acids. V lost 3 bases to trimming and J lost 1 base, with 13 bases between them. Germline V gene data show CDR1 as SGHKS and CDR2 as YYEKEE (reference sequence). The CDR3 bases are TGTGCCAGCAGCTCCTGGGGAGGGACGAACACTGAAGCTTTCTTT. Protein sequence: CASSSWGGTNTEAFF.

This clonotype was seen just once. The chain employs TRBV29-1 and TRBJ2-7; 7 bases match TRBD1. Germline trimming cut 6 bases from V and 3 bases from J; bases unmatched to any gene: 11. Germline CDR1 reads SQVTM; CDR2 reads ANQGSEA. This CDR3 has 14 residues. The CDR3 DNA reads as TGCAGCGTCACCCATTCGAACAGGGGCTACGAGCAGTACTTC. This sequence encodes CSVTHSNRGYEQYF.

This rearrangement joins TRBV4-3 to TRBJ2-1; 8 nucleotides line up with TRBD2. The junction had 17 bases not matched to a gene; V was cut back by 4 bases and J by 9 bases. CDR3 length: 17 residues. Germline assignment: CDR1 LGHNA and CDR2 YSLEER. The CDR3 DNA is TGCGCCAGCAGCCCCGGGGCTACTGGGACTAGGAATACTGAGCAGTTCTTC. Its protein product is CASSPGATGTRNTEQFF.

The V gene is TRBV5-1, the J gene TRBJ1-1; TRBD1 might be the D (5 bases). Germline assignment: CDR1 SGHRS and CDR2 YFSETQ. V was clipped by 4 bases and J by 0 bases, with 16 bases between them. CDR3 length: 16 amino acids. The CDR3 DNA reads as TGCGCCAGCAGCCAGCAGGGTCGCGCTATGAACACTGAAGCTTTCTTT. Protein product: CASSQQGRAMNTEAFF.

Remarks on this clonotype: Compared with germline, one end of the junction differs, possibly owing to a read error. The CDR3 DNA reads as TGTGCCAGCAGAACCCTCTCTAGGAGCTCCTACAATGAGCGGTTCTTC. Protein: CASRTLSRSSYNERFF. The gene calls are TRBV6-2 or TRBV6-3 and TRBJ2-1; no firm D call. Germline V lookup: CDR1 MNHEY, CDR2 SVGEGT. This CDR3 has 16 residues.